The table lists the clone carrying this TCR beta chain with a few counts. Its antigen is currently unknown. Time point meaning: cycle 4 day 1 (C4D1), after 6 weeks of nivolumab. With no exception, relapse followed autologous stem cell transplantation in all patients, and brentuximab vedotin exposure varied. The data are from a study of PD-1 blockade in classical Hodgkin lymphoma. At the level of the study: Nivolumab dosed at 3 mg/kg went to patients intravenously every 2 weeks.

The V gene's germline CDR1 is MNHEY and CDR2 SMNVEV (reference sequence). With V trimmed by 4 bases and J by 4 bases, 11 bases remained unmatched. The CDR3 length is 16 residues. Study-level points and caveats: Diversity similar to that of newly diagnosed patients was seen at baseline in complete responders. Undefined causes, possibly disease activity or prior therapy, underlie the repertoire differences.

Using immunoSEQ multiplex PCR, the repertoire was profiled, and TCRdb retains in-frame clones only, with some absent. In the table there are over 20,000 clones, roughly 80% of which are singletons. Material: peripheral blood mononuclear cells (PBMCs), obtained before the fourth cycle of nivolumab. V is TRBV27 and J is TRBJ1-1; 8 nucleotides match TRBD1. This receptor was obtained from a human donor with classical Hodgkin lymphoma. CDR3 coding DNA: TGTGCCAGCAGTTCCCTCGCACAGGGGGGGGGCACTGAAGCTTTCTTT. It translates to CASSSLAQGGGTEAFF.